This is a list of T cell receptor beta chains from one sample in a study of blood T cell repertoires in COVID-19. The assay was immunoSEQ multiplex PCR, and TCRdb's table has in-frame clones only and misses some. This table holds more than 350,000 clones, roughly 86% found once. Specimen: peripheral blood. All receptors come from a woman in her twenties or thirties with COVID-19, enrolled during active disease. CDR3s include the opening cysteine and the closing phenylalanine or tryptophan. A D gene is named only where the DNA matches it firmly. Rows may omit the clone size; those that give it use once, few, many or a size class.

clone_size	v_call	d_call	j_call	cdr3_nt	cdr3_aa
.	TRBV5-5	.	TRBJ1-1	TGTGCCAGCAGCCAAAACACTGAAGCTTTCTTT	CASSQNTEAFF
.	TRBV6-5	TRBD1	TRBJ1-3	TGTGCCAGCGGGGACAGTGCCTGGTCTGGAAACACCATATATTTT	CASGDSAWSGNTIYF
.	TRBV20-1	.	TRBJ1-5	TGCAGTGCTAGTACAGGATTACCTTATCAGCCCCAGCATTTT	CSASTGLPYQPQHF
.	TRBV11-3	TRBD2	TRBJ2-1	TGTGCCAGCAGCTCTATAGCGGGAGACCGATTCTTC	CASSSIAGDRFF
.	TRBV21-1	.	TRBJ2-2	TGTGCCAGCACCTCCTCGGGCGGGGAGCTGTTTTTT	CASTSSGGELFF
.	TRBV5-6	.	TRBJ1-4	TGTGCCAGCAGCTTGGGTGGGAGAAAAGAAAAACTGTTTTTT	CASSLGGRKEKLFF
.	TRBV10-3	.	TRBJ2-1	TGTGCCATCAGTGGGCGGACAGGGAGGGTGGATGAGCAGTTCTTC	CAISGRTGRVDEQFF
.	TRBV7-4	TRBD2	TRBJ2-7	TGTGCCAGCAGCTTAGCTCAGCGGGAGGGCTATCTCGAGCAGTACTTC	CASSLAQREGYLEQYF
few	TRBV4-1	.	TRBJ1-1	TGCGCCAGCAGCCAAGATGATGGCACGGGGAACACTGAAGCTTTCTTT	CASSQDDGTGNTEAFF
.	TRBV30	TRBD2	TRBJ2-7	TGTGCCTGGAGTCAGGTTAGCGGGAGTGGCGAGCAGTACTTC	CAWSQVSGSGEQYF
.	TRBV6-5	TRBD1	TRBJ2-1	TGTGCCAGCCGGGCGGGCCGACAGGGAAAGAATGAGCAGTTCTTC	CASRAGRQGKNEQFF
.	TRBV7-2	.	TRBJ2-1	TGTGCCAGCAGCTTAGAAGCAGCGTCTGGCTCCTACAATGAGCAGTTCTTC	CASSLEAASGSYNEQFF
.	TRBV7-2	TRBD2	TRBJ2-3	TGTGCCAGCAGTGCTAGCGGGAGGACAACAGATACGCAGTATTTT	CASSASGRTTDTQYF
once	TRBV6-5	TRBD1	TRBJ2-7	TGTGCCAGCACCGACAGGGTGGCCTACGAGCAGTACTTC	CASTDRVAYEQYF
.	TRBV10-3	.	TRBJ2-7	TGTGCCACCACACCGGAGAACGTCGCCTCCTACGAGCAGTACTTC	CATTPENVASYEQYF
.	TRBV6-5	.	TRBJ1-2	TGTGCCAGCAGTACCCGGACATTAGGGCATTATGGCTACACCTTC	CASSTRTLGHYGYTF
once	TRBV5-1	TRBD1	TRBJ2-3	TGCGCCAGCGCCCGGGACAGACTTACGGATACGCAGTATTTT	CASARDRLTDTQYF
.	TRBV6-5	.	TRBJ2-5	TGTGCCAGCACGGACAAAGAGGCCCAGTACTTC	CASTDKEAQYF
.	TRBV5-4	.	TRBJ2-7	TGTGCCAGCAGCTACCGAGGCGGGGGCTACTACGAGCAGTACTTC	CASSYRGGGYYEQYF
.	TRBV4-1	.	TRBJ1-1	TGCGCCAGCAGCCCCCTCGGGTCTGCGGGGACTGAAGCTTTCTTT	CASSPLGSAGTEAFF
.	TRBV28	.	TRBJ1-4	TGTGCCAGCCGCGGTTGGGGCGCGGGGGAAAAACTGTTTTTT	CASRGWGAGEKLFF
.	TRBV29-1	TRBD1	TRBJ2-5	TGCAGCGTTAACAGGGGCATCGCAAGAGGAGAGACCCAGTACTTC	CSVNRGIARGETQYF
few	TRBV10-3	TRBD1	TRBJ1-1	TGTGCCATCAGTGAGGGGGGACAGCTGATGAACACTGAAGCTTTCTTT	CAISEGGQLMNTEAFF
.	TRBV14	TRBD1	TRBJ2-1	TGTGCCAGCAGCCAAGGCCCAGGACAGGGGGCCCTCAACAATGAGCAGTTCTTC	CASSQGPGQGALNNEQFF
.	TRBV6-5	.	TRBJ2-2	TGTGCCAGCCAGAGGCTAGCGAACACCGGGGAGCTGTTTTTT	CASQRLANTGELFF
.	TRBV29-1	TRBD1	TRBJ2-7	TGCAGCGTTGAAGGGACAGGACCCTACGAGCAGTACTTC	CSVEGTGPYEQYF
.	TRBV5-6	.	TRBJ1-2	TGTGCCAGCAGCTTGGGGCGGACTAACTATGGCTACACCTTC	CASSLGRTNYGYTF
.	TRBV20-1	TRBD2	TRBJ2-7	TGCAGTGCTAGTTCTGGGACTAGTCGGGGCTACGAGCAGTACTTC	CSASSGTSRGYEQYF